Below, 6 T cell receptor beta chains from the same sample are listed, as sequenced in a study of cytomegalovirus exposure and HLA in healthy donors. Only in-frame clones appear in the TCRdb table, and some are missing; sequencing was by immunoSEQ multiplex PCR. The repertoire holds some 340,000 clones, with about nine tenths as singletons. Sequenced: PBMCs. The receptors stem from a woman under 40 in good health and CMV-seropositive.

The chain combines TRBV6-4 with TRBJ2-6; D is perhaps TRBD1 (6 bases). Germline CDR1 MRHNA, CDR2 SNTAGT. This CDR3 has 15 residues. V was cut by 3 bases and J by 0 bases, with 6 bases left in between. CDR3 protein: CASSEGGSGANVLTF. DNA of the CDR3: TGTGCCAGCAGTGAAGGGGGCTCTGGGGCCAACGTCCTGACTTTC.

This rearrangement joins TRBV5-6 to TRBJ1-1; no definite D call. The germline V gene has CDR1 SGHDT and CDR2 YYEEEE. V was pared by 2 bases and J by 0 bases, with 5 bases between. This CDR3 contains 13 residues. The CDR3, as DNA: TGTGCCAGCAGCTTCGACGTGAACACTGAAGCTTTCTTT. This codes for CASSFDVNTEAFF. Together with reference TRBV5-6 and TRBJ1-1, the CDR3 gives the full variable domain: DAGVTQSPTHLIKTRGQQVTLRCSPKSGHDTVSWYQQALGQGPQFIFQYYEEEERQRGNFPDRFSGHQFPNYSSELNVNALLLGDSALYLCASSFDVNTEAFFGQGTRLTVV.

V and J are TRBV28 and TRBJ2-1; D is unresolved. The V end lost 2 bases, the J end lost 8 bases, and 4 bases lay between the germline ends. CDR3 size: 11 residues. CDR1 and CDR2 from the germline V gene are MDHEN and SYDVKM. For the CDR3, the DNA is TGTGCCAGCAGTTTAATCCATGAGCAGTTCTTC. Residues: CASSLIHEQFF.

CDR3 protein: CASSQNSHNEQFF. The CDR3 DNA reads as TGTGCCAGCAGTCAAAACAGTCACAATGAGCAGTTCTTC. This chain joins TRBV9 and TRBJ2-1; D is unresolved. This CDR3 is 13 amino acids long. V lost 5 bases to trimming and J lost 5 bases, with 11 bases between them. Looked up from germline, CDR1 is SGDLS and CDR2 is YYNGEE.

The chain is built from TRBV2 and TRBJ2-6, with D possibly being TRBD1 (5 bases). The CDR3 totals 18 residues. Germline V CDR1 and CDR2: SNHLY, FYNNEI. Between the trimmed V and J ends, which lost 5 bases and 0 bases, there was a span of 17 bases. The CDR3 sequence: CASSKTELGPSGANVLTF. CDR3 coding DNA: TGTGCCAGCAGTAAGACGGAATTGGGGCCCTCTGGGGCCAACGTCCTGACTTTC.

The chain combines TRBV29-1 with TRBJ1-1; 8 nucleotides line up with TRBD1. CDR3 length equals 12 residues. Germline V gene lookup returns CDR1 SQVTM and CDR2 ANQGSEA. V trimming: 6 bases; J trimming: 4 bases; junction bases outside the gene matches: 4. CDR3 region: CSVMTGVTEAFF. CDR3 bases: TGCAGCGTAATGACAGGGGTCACTGAAGCTTTCTTT.